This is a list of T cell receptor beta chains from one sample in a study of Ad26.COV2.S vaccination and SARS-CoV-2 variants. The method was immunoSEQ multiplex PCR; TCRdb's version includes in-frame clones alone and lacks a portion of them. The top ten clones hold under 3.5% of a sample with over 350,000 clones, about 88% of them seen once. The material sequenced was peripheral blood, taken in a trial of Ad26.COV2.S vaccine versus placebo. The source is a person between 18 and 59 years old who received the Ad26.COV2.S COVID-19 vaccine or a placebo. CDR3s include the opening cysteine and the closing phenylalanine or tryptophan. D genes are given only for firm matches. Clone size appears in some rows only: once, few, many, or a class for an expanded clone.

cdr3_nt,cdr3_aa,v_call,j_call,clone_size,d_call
TGTGCCAGCACCCAAAGAGGAGGATCACCCCTCCACTTT,CASTQRGGSPLHF,TRBV3-1/TRBV3-2,TRBJ1-6,-,-
TGTGCCAGCAGTTACAAGGGGGGGACTGAAGCTTTCTTT,CASSYKGGTEAFF,TRBV6-2/TRBV6-3,TRBJ1-1,-,-
TGTGCCATCAGTGAGTCGGGCAGGGGTGAGCAGTTCTTC,CAISESGRGEQFF,TRBV10-3,TRBJ2-1,once,-
TGTGCCAGCTCGATTAGACAGGGTCATTACGAGCAGTACTTC,CASSIRQGHYEQYF,TRBV18,TRBJ2-7,-,TRBD1
TGCGCCAGCAGCCAATGGACAGGCAACTATGGCTACACCTTC,CASSQWTGNYGYTF,TRBV4-3,TRBJ1-2,-,TRBD1
TGTGCCAGCAGTCCGGATGGGGTGGTTACCGGGGAGCTGTTTTTT,CASSPDGVVTGELFF,TRBV6-5,TRBJ2-2,-,-
TGCAGCACCGGCCCGGAGGCTTTCTTT,CSTGPEAFF,TRBV29-1,TRBJ1-1,-,-
TGTGCCAGCAGTTACAGGGGTCGGGACACTGAAGCTTTCTTT,CASSYRGRDTEAFF,TRBV6-5,TRBJ1-1,-,-
TGTGCCAGCAGTTCAGACATTTCTTCACCCCTCCACTTT,CASSSDISSPLHF,TRBV12-3/TRBV12-4,TRBJ1-6,-,-
TGTGCCAGTCGGACGGAGGGCTATGGCTACACCTTC,CASRTEGYGYTF,TRBV6-5,TRBJ1-2,-,-
TGTGCCAGTAGTAGAGGTACAGGGGACAATGAGCAGTTCTTC,CASSRGTGDNEQFF,TRBV19,TRBJ2-1,-,TRBD1
TGTGCCAGCAGTTACAAAGAGGCAACTAATGAAAAACTGTTTTTT,CASSYKEATNEKLFF,TRBV6-2/TRBV6-3,TRBJ1-4,-,-